The sequence of this T cell receptor beta chain was determined in a study of T cells after yellow fever vaccination. Study context: With SMART-Seq v4 Ultra Low Input, the fractions containing low cell numbers were prepared. Study findings and constraints: Among all clonotypes, a small share was observed in both CD4 and CD8 compartments. The secondary response was weaker but peaked faster, day 5 versus 15.

CDR1 is SSHAT and CDR2 is FNYEAQ in the germline V gene (reference sequence). CDR3 size: 16 residues. Making TCR cDNA involved 5'RACE template switching, which added UMIs and a universal primer site. TCRdb reanalysed the 5' RACE reads using MiXCR and keeps one entry per CDR3 protein. The sample holds 500,000 to 700,000 distinct CDR3 sequences, 15% to 20% seen once. This clonotype turned up a few times. Its antigen is undetermined. A read error may produce the germline difference seen at one junction end. The sample consisted of PBMCs, taken 15 days after the yellow fever booster vaccination. V gene TRBV7-7 combines with J gene TRBJ2-5; TRBD2 agrees at 9 bases. The sequence was obtained from a man between 25 and 39 years old who received the YFV17D yellow fever vaccine. The CDR3 region has the DNA TGTGCTAGCAGCTTTTCTAGCGGGAACTACCAAGAGACCCAGTACTTC. Translating it yields CASSFSSGNYQETQYF.